The 12 T cell receptor beta chains given below trace back to one sample, sequenced in a study of OX40 agonist ivuxolimab in advanced cancers. TCRdb's table, derived via immunoSEQ multiplex PCR, lists solely in-frame clones and lacks some. The table includes 80,000 or so clones, approximately 92% detected once. The sequencing here drew on CD4+ or CD8+ T cells sorted from blood, taken in a trial of the OX40 agonist ivuxolimab. The origin of the receptors is an adult with an advanced solid tumor such as melanoma, head and neck, liver or kidney cancer.

The chain employs TRBV28 and TRBJ2-1, with 9 bases aligning to TRBD2. The CDR3 covers 15 residues. Per the germline V gene, CDR1 is MDHEN and CDR2 is SYDVKM. The V segment lost 3 bases and the J segment 2 bases; nucleotides outside the gene matches: 2. This CDR3 reads CASSLTSGPYNEQFF. Written as DNA, the CDR3 is TGTGCCAGCAGTTTGACTAGCGGTCCCTACAATGAGCAGTTCTTC.

The V and J genes are TRBV9 and TRBJ2-3, with 7 nucleotides matching TRBD2. J gave up 3 bases and V 0 bases, and 4 bases lay outside the gene matches. The germline gives CDR1 SGDLS, CDR2 YYNGEE. CDR3 size: 15 residues. The CDR3 loop reads CASSVVLAGTDTQYF. As DNA, the CDR3 is TGTGCCAGCAGCGTAGTCTTAGCGGGTACAGATACGCAGTATTTT.

The genes are TRBV5-1 and TRBJ2-1, with 9 bases fitting TRBD1. This CDR3 has 16 amino acids. Germline CDR1 reads SGHRS; CDR2 reads YFSETQ. V lost 4 bases, J lost 1 base, and 6 bases stayed unmatched. The CDR3 sequence is CASSPMTGGSYNEQFF. The CDR3 nucleotides are TGCGCCAGCAGCCCGATGACAGGGGGGTCCTACAATGAGCAGTTCTTC.

The rearrangement uses TRBV19 and TRBJ2-7; 9 bases fit TRBD1. Germline V gene sequence: CDR1 LNHDA, CDR2 SQIVND (reference sequence). This CDR3 comprises 17 residues. After removal of 5 bases from V and 7 bases from J, the junction contained 18 bases not matched to a gene. The CDR3 loop reads CASSEYRGGTGKDEQYF. Here the CDR3 DNA reads TGTGCCAGTAGTGAATACCGAGGCGGGACAGGGAAGGATGAGCAGTACTTC. Drawing the rest from reference TRBV19 and TRBJ2-7, the complete variable domain is DGGITQSPKYLFRKEGQNVTLSCEQNLNHDAMYWYRQDPGQGLRLIYYSQIVNDFQKGDIAEGYSVSREKKESFPLTVTSAQKNPTAFYLCASSEYRGGTGKDEQYFGPGTRLTVT.

The rearrangement links TRBV7-2 to TRBJ2-1; D unresolved. The CDR3 is made up of 15 amino acids. The ends were cut back, 3 bases at V and 2 bases at J, with 11 bases in the middle. Germline-derived CDR1 and CDR2 are SGHTA and FQGNSA. CDR3 loop: CASSFDWTAYNEQFF. CDR3 nucleotides: TGTGCCAGCAGCTTCGACTGGACCGCCTACAATGAGCAGTTCTTC.

The rearrangement links TRBV9 to TRBJ1-6, with D hard to call. The germline V and J ends were trimmed by 1 base and 5 bases, with 7 bases remaining between them. CDR3 length: 14 residues. Per the germline V gene, CDR1 is SGDLS and CDR2 is YYNGEE. Written as DNA, the CDR3 is TGTGCCAGCAGCGTAAGGGTAGATAATTCACCCCTCCACTTT. Translating it yields CASSVRVDNSPLHF.

V gene TRBV6-5 combines with J gene TRBJ2-7, with 11 nucleotides matching TRBD2. Germline-derived CDR1 and CDR2 are MNHEY and SVGAGI. There are 15 residues in the CDR3. With V trimmed by 6 bases and J by 0 bases, 4 bases remained unmatched. The CDR3 region is CASRVAGGSSYEQYF. CDR3 nucleotides: TGTGCCAGCAGAGTAGCGGGAGGGAGCTCCTACGAGCAGTACTTC.

The rearrangement links TRBV10-3 to TRBJ1-5; TRBD1 agrees at 11 bases. Germline assignment: CDR1 ENHRY and CDR2 SYGVKD. V shed 0 bases, J shed 3 bases, and the junction held 4 bases outside the gene matches. The CDR3 spans 17 residues. The CDR3 coding sequence is TGTGCCATCAGTGAGTCGAGGACAGGGGGCAACAATCAGCCCCAGCATTTT. It translates to CAISESRTGGNNQPQHF.

This clone has just a few counts. The chain combines TRBV30 with TRBJ2-1, with a weak D call TRBD2 (5 bases). CDR3 size: 14 residues. The germline CDR1 and CDR2 sequences are GTSNPN and SVGIG (reference sequence). The V end lost 0 bases, the J end lost 10 bases, and 16 bases lay between the germline ends. CDR3 sequence: CAWSVLSLSGEQFF. The CDR3 DNA reads TGTGCCTGGAGTGTATTAAGCCTTTCGGGGGAGCAGTTCTTC.

V usage is TRBV5-1 and J usage is TRBJ2-3, with D unclear. V was pared by 4 bases and J by 2 bases, with 2 bases between. The germline V gene encodes CDR1 SGHRS and CDR2 YFSETQ. The CDR3 runs 11 residues. In DNA form, the CDR3 reads TGCGCCAGCAGCGACACAGATACGCAGTATTTT. Translating gives CASSDTDTQYF. Filled out from reference TRBV5-1 and TRBJ2-3, the complete variable domain reads KAGVTQTPRYLIKTRGQQVTLSCSPISGHRSVSWYQQTPGQGLQFLFEYFSETQRNKGNFPGRFSGRQFSNSRSEMNVSTLELGDSALYLCASSDTDTQYFGPGTRLTVL.

The V gene is TRBV27, the J gene TRBJ1-3; D unclear. Trimming stripped 4 bases from V and 1 base from J, with 8 bases between. The CDR3 sequence is 14 residues long. Germline loops: CDR1 MNHEY, CDR2 SMNVEV (reference sequence). The CDR3 DNA reads TGTGCCAGCAGTTCGCCCGCGTCTGGAAACACCATATATTTT. Protein: CASSSPASGNTIYF.

The CDR3 bases are TGTGCCTGGAGTCCAGGAGCCCATGGCTACACCTTC. It translates to CAWSPGAHGYTF. This chain links TRBV30 with TRBJ1-2, with D uncertain. V was clipped by 2 bases and J by 6 bases, with 10 bases between them. CDR3 length: 12 amino acids. Germline assignment: CDR1 GTSNPN and CDR2 SVGIG (reference sequence).